The source of this T cell receptor beta chain is a study of CD8 T cells in Susac syndrome. Study-level results: The CD4+ T cell repertoires in Susac syndrome were not clonally expanded.

Regarding this clonotype: Antigen: not known.

The CDR3 runs 14 residues. V was trimmed by 7 bases and J by 2 bases, leaving 11 bases between them. Germline CDR1 SGHTA, CDR2 FQGNSA. Diagnostic criteria defined recently for definite or probable disease were met by the Susac syndrome patients. The authors reverse transcribed roughly 0.5 to 1 ug RNA with random hexamers. TCRdb independently ran MiXCR on the immunoSEQ multiplex PCR reads; one entry per CDR3 protein. The sample includes approximately 210,000 distinct CDR3 sequences, approximately 94% of them seen just once. The clonotype was recovered from a human donor with Susac syndrome. This rearrangement joins TRBV7-2 to TRBJ2-2; weak D call: TRBD1 (6 bases). Sequencing was carried out using CD4+ T cells from PBMCs. As DNA, the CDR3 is TGTGCCAGCATCCTGGACAGAAACACCGGGGAGCTGTTTTTT. Its translation: CASILDRNTGELFF.